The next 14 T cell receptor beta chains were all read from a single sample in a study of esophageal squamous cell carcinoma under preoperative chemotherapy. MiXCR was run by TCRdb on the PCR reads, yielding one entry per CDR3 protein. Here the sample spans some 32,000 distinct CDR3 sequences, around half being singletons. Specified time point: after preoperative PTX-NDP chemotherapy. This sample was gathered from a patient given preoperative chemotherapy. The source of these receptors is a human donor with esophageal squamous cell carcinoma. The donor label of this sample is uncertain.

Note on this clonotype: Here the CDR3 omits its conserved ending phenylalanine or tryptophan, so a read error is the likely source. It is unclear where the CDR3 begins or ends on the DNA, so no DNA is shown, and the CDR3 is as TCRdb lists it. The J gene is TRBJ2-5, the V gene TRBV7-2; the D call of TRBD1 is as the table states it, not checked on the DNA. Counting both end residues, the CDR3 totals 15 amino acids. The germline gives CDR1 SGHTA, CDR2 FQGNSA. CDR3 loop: CASSWGGTGQETQFL.

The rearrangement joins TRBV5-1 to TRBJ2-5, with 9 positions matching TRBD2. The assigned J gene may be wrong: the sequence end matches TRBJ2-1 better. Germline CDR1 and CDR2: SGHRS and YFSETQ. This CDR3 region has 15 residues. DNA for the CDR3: TGCGCCAGCAGCTTGGGAGCGGGGGGTCCCCAAGAGCAGTTCTTC. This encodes CASSLGAGGPQEQFF.

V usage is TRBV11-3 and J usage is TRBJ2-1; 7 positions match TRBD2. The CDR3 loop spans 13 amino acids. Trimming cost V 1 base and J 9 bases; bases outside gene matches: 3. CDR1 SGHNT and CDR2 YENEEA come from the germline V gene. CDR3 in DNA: TGTGCCAGCAGCTTAGCGGGGGGATTTGAGCAGTTCTTC. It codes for CASSLAGGFEQFF.

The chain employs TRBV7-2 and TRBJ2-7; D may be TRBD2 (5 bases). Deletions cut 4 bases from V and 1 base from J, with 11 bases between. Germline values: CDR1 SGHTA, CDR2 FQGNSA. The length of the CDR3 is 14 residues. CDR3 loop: CASSSRGGSYEQYF. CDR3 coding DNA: TGTGCCAGCAGCTCTCGGGGTGGGTCCTACGAGCAGTACTTC.

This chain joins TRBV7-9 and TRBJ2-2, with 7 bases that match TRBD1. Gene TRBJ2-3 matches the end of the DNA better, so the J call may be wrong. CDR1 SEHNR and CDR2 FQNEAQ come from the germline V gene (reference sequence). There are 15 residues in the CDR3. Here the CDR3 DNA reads TGTGCCAGCAGCTTATCCGCTGCGAACACAGGGGAGCAGTATTTT. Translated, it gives CASSLSAANTGEQYF.

CDR3 region: CASSFSQGVETQYF. The CDR3 region has the DNA TGTGCCAGCAGCTTTTCCCAAGGCGTAGAGACCCAGTACTTC. The chain has TRBV7-9 and TRBJ2-5; D gene ambiguous. The V end was cut by 3 bases, the J end by 4 bases, with 12 bases between. The CDR3 is 14 residues long. The germline CDR1 and CDR2 sequences are SEHNR and FQNEAQ (reference sequence). The whole variable domain, filled in from reference TRBV7-9 and TRBJ2-5, reads DTGVSQNPRHKITKRGQNVTFRCDPISEHNRLYWYRQTLGQGPEFLTYFQNEAQLEKSRLLSDRFSAERPKGSFSTLEIQRTEQGDSAMYLCASSFSQGVETQYFGPGTRLLVL.

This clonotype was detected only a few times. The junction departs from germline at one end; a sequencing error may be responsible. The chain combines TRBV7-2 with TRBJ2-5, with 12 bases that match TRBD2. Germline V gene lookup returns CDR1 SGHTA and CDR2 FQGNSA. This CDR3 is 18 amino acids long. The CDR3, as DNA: TGTGCCAGCAGCTTAGAGGGGCTAGCGGGGGGGCCCGAAGAGACCCAGTATTTC. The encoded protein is CASSLEGLAGGPEETQYF.

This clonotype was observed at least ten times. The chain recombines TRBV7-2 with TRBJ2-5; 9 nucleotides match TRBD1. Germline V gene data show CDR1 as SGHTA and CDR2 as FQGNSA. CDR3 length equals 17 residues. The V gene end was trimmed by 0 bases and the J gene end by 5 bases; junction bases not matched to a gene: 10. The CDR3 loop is CASSLALSGQGYETQYF. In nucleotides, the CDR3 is TGTGCCAGCAGCTTAGCACTCAGCGGACAGGGGTACGAGACCCAGTACTTC. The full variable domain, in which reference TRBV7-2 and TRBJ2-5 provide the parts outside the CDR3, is GAGVSQSPSNKVTEKGKDVELRCDPISGHTALYWYRQSLGQGLEFLIYFQGNSAPDKSGLPSDRFSAERTGGSVSTLTIQRTQQEDSAVYLCASSLALSGQGYETQYFGPGTRLLVL.

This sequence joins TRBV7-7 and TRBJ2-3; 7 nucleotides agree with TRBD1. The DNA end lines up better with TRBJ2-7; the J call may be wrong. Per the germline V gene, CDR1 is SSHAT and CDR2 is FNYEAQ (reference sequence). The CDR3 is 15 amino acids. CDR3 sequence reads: CAGGLGGSDKETQYF. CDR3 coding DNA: TGTGCTGGGGGCTTAGGGGGCAGCGACAAAGAGACGCAGTACTTC.

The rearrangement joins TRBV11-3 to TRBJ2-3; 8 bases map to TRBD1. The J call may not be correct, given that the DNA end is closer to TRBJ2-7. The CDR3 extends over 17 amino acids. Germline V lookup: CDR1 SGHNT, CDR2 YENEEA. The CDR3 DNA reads TGTGCCAGCAGCTTCGAAGCCGGGACAGGAGCCGAAGACACGCAGTACTTC. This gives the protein CASSFEAGTGAEDTQYF.

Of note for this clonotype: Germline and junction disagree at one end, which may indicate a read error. This CDR3 is CAGGHGSRDKDTQYF. CDR3 nucleotide sequence: TGTGCCGGGGGCCACGGGAGCCGTGACAAAGATACCCAGTATTTC. V and J are TRBV7-3 and TRBJ2-5, with D perhaps assigned TRBD1 or TRBD2 (6 bases each). This CDR3 spans 15 amino acids. Per germline, CDR1 SGHTA and CDR2 FQGTGA.

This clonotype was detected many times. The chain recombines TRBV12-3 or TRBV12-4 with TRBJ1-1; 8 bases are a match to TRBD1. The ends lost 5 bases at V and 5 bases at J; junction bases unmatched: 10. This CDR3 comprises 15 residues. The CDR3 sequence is CASSHPAGGGTEAFF. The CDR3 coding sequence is TGTGCCAGCAGTCACCCTGCAGGGGGCGGAACTGAAGCTTTCTTT.

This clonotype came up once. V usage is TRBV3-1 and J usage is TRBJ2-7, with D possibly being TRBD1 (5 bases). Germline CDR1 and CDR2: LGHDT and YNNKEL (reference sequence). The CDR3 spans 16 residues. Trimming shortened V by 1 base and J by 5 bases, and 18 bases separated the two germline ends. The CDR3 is CASSQVGAGWLDEQYF. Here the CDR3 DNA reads TGTGCCAGCAGCCAAGTAGGGGCAGGTTGGTTGGACGAGCAGTACTTC.

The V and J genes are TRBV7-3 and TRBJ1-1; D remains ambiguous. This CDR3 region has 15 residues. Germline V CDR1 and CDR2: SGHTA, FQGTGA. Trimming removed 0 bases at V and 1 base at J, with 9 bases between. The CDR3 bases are TGTGCCAGCAGCTTAACGGCTGGGTCGAACACTGAAGCTTTCTTT. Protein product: CASSLTAGSNTEAFF. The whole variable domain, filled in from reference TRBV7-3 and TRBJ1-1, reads GAGVSQTPSNKVTEKGKYVELRCDPISGHTALYWYRQSLGQGPEFLIYFQGTGAADDSGLPNDRFFAVRPEGSVSTLKIQRTERGDSAVYLCASSLTAGSNTEAFFGQGTRLTVV.